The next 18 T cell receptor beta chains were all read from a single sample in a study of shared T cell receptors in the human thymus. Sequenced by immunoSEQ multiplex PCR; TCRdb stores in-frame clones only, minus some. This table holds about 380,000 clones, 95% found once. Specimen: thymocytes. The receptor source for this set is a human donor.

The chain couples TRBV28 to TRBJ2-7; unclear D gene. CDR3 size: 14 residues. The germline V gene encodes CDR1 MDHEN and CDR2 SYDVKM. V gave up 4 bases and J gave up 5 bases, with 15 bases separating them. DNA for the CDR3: TGTGCCAGCAGTTCCTCAAACACCCTTGACGAGCAGTACTTC. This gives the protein CASSSSNTLDEQYF.

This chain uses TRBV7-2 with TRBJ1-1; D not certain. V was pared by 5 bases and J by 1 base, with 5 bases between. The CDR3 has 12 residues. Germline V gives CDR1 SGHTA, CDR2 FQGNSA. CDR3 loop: CASSQGNTEAFF. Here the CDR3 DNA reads TGTGCCAGCAGCCAAGGGAACACTGAAGCTTTCTTT.

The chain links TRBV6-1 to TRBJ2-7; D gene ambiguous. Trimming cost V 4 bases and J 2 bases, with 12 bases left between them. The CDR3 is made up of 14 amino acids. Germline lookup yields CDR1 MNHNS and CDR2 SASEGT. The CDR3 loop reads CASSVDTSTYEQYF. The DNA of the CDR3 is TGTGCCAGCAGTGTTGACACTTCTACCTACGAGCAGTACTTC.

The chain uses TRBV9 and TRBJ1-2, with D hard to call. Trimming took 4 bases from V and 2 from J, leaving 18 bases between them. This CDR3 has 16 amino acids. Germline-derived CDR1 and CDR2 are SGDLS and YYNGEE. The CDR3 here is CASSPRDPPANYGYTF. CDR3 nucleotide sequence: TGTGCCAGCAGCCCGAGGGATCCCCCGGCCAACTATGGCTACACCTTC. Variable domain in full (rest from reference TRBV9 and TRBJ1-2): DSGVTQTPKHLITATGQRVTLRCSPRSGDLSVYWYQQSLDQGLQFLIQYYNGEERAKGNILERFSAQQFPDLHSELNLSSLELGDSALYFCASSPRDPPANYGYTFGSGTRLTVV.

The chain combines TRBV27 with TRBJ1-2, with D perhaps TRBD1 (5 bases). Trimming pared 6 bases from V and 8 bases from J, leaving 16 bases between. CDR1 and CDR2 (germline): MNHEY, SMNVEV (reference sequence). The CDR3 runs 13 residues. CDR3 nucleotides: TGTGCCAGCAGAAGGGACGGCGTAGAGGGCTACACCTTC. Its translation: CASRRDGVEGYTF.

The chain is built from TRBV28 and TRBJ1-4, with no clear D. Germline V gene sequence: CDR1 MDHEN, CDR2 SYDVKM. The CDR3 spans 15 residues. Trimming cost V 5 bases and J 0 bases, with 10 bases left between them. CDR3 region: CASSRPGSTNEKLFF. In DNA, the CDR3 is TGTGCCAGCAGTCGCCCGGGATCAACTAATGAAAAACTGTTTTTT.

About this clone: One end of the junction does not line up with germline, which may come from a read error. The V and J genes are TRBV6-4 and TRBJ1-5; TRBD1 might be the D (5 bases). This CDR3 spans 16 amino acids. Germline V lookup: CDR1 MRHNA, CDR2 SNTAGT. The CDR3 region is CASSYSRGHSNQPQHF. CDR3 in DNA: TGTGCCAGCAGTTACTCGAGGGGTCATAGCAATCAGCCCCAGCATTTT.

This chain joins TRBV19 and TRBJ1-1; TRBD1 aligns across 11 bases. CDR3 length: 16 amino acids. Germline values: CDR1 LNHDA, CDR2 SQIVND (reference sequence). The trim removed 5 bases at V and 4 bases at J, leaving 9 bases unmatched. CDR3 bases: TGTGCCAGTAGTCCGGGACAGGGGGAAAGGATCACTGAAGCTTTCTTT. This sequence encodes CASSPGQGERITEAFF.

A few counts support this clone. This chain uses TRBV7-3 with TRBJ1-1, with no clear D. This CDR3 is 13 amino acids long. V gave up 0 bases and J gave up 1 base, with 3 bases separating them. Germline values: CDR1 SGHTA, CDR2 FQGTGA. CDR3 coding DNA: TGTGCCAGCAGCTTAACGGGGAACACTGAAGCTTTCTTT. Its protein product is CASSLTGNTEAFF.

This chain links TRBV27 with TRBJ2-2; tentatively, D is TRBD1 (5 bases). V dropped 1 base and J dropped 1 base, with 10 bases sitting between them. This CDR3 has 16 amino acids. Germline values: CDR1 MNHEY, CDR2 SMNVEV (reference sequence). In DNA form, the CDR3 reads TGTGCCAGCAGTTTATATGAAGGGGTGAACACCGGGGAGCTGTTTTTT. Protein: CASSLYEGVNTGELFF.

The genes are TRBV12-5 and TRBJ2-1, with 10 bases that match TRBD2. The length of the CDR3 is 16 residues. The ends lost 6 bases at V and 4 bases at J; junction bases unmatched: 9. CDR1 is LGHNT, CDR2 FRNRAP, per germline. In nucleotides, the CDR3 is TGTGCTAGTGGCCCAGACATTAGCGGGGGGTACAATGAGCAGTTCTTC. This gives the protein CASGPDISGGYNEQFF.

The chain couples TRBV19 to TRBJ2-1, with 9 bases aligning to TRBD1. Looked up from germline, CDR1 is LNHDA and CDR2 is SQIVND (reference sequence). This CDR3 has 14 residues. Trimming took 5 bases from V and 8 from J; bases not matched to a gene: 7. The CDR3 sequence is CASSVRDRDDEQFF. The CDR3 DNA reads TGTGCCAGTAGTGTGAGGGACAGGGACGATGAGCAGTTCTTC.

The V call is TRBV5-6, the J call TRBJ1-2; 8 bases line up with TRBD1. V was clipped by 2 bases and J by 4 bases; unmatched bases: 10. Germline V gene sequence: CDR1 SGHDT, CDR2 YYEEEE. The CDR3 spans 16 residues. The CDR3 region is CASSLLPAGGVYGYTF. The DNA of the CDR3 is TGTGCCAGCAGCTTATTACCGGCAGGGGGCGTCTATGGCTACACCTTC.

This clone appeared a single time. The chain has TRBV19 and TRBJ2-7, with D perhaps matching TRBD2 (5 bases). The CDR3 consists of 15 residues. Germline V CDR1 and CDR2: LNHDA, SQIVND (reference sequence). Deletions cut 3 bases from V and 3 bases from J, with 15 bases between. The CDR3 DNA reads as TGTGCCAGTAGTATCTCACTACTAGTAGTCTACGAGCAGTACTTC. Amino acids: CASSISLLVVYEQYF. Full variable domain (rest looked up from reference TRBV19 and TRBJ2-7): DGGITQSPKYLFRKEGQNVTLSCEQNLNHDAMYWYRQDPGQGLRLIYYSQIVNDFQKGDIAEGYSVSREKKESFPLTVTSAQKNPTAFYLCASSISLLVVYEQYFGPGTRLTVT.

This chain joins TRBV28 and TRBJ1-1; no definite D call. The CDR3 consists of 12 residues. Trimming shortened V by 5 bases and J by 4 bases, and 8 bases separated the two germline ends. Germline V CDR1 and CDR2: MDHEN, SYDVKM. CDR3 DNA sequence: TGTGCCAGCAGTATCCGACCCACTGAAGCTTTCTTT. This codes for CASSIRPTEAFF.

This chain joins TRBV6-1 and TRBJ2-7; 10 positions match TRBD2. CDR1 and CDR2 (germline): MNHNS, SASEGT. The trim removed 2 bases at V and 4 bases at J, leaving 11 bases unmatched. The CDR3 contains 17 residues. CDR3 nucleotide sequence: TGTGCCAGCAGTGAACCGACTACGACTAGCGGGCCTTACGAGCAGTACTTC. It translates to CASSEPTTTSGPYEQYF.

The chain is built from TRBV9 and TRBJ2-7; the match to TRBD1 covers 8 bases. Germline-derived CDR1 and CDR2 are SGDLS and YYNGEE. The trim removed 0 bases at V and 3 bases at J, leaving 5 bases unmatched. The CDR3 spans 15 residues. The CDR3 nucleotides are TGTGCCAGCAGCGTAGGGGACAGGCGAAACTACGAGCAGTACTTC. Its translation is CASSVGDRRNYEQYF.

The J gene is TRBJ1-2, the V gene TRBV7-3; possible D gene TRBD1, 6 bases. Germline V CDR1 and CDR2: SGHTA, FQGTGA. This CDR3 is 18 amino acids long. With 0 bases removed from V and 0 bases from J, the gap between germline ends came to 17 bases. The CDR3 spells CASSLTRIGGAPNYGYTF. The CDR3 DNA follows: TGTGCCAGCAGCTTAACCCGGATAGGGGGGGCCCCTAACTATGGCTACACCTTC.